This T cell receptor (beta chain) was captured by sequencing in a study of blood T cell repertoires in COVID-19. CDR1 SGHNT and CDR2 YYREEE come from the germline V gene (reference sequence). V was shortened by 0 bases and J by 3 bases, with 12 bases between the two germline ends. There are 15 residues in the CDR3. TCRdb keeps only in-frame clones here, not all; method: immunoSEQ multiplex PCR. The table has 150,000 to 200,000 clones, around nine tenths seen once; the top ten hold 5% to 8.5%. Individuals drawn from around 25 US areas were about 18 to 95 years old. Cohort assignment relied on participant-reported clinical history. Donors in Cohort 3 counted as recovered after two negative PCRs, clearance, or symptom resolution.

The chain combines TRBV5-4 with TRBJ1-1; D perhaps matches TRBD1 (5 bases). Specimen: PBMCs or T cells enriched from blood (not recorded which). This TCR came from a woman between 50 and 59 years old who had recovered from COVID-19. The CDR3 spells CASSLEGRRDTEAFF. CDR3 bases: TGTGCCAGCAGCTTGGAAGGGCGCAGGGACACTGAAGCTTTCTTT.